The entry below describes one T cell receptor (beta chain). The specificity of this receptor is unknown. No base quality information exists; no much larger clone differs at one position. The time point tag for this specimen amounts to: baseline before first vaccination. Samples from vaccinated people were obtained from the UK trials COV001 and COV002, which included a single-blind randomized controlled phase 2/3 trial of AZD1222 (ChAdOx1 nCoV-19) in healthy adults. For TCRbeta chain sequencing, PBMC samples from trial participants were taken at day 0 and at day 28 after the second dose. The CDR3 regions of human TCRbeta chains were analyzed by immunosequencing. Under the source paper's analysis protocol: TCRs in the repertoires were compared against a reference library of SARS-CoV-2-specific TCRs that had been generated with the MIRA antigen-specificity platform. Breadth was defined as the fraction of unique TCRs that were SARS-CoV-2-associated, and depth was defined as the fraction of total T cells that were SARS-CoV-2-associated. Using the MIRA data, every spike-specific TCR was mapped to the spike region that the TCR reacted to and assigned to either a CD4 or a CD8 class. Log10-transformed breadth and depth values were compared by one-way ANOVA with Sidak's multiple comparisons tests. The immuneACCESS repertoire file appears here via TCRdb, limited to in-frame rearrangements. These files lack a portion of the clones; in checked studies, under half of the deficit traces to unresolved V genes, and the cause of the others is not known. Clonal size and the V and J genes are those of that table, whereas D and trimming came from the DNA. This sample lists about 120,000 clones; around nine tenths were detected once. The ten biggest clones cover 12% of the sample.

This sample was included in a study of T cell responses to AZD1222 COVID-19 vaccine (dated by TCRdb to the early 2020s). With respect to the entire study: AZD1222 recipients whose second dose came at about 4 weeks and those whose second dose came at about 12 weeks were combined into one group, since spike-specific TCR depth and breadth did not differ between the two schedules. A total of just over 230 trial participants underwent TCR sequencing, of whom 200 to 220 had received two doses of AZD1222 and some 25 had received two doses of the MenACWY control vaccine. Enrollment into the trials was organized by age into subgroups of 18-55, 56-69 and 70-plus years, and those subgroups contained about 150, 27 and 61 TCR-sequenced participants, respectively.

Study-level results and caveats: Conclusions about previously exposed vaccinees are limited because only six or seven AZD1222 recipients were SARS-CoV-2 seropositive at baseline. Most participants were white British and females outnumbered males, and the authors suggested that clonal diversity may have been underestimated. The whole spike protein was spanned by vaccine-associated CD4 TCRs, and dominant responses were seen in regions 160-218 and 743-854. Reportedly, close to half of the unique spike-specific TCRs recognized epitopes lying outside the regions that are mutated in the B.1.351 and B.1.1.7 variants. The 56-69-year group was small, and its depth increase did not reach significance, likely because of low power. Spike-specific TCR breadth and depth rose significantly after two AZD1222 doses compared with day 0 and with MenACWY recipients. Because no samples from the day 14 peak response were available, repertoires could be characterized only after the peak T cell response.

V drops 0 bases and J drops 3 bases, leaving 22 bases in between. The CDR3 goes from the cysteine to the phenylalanine over 19 residues. CDR3 DNA is the only sequence kept; it has 57 bases, read in frame from the first base. CDR1 SGHRS and CDR2 YFSETQ are derived from the germline V gene. Source: peripheral blood, taken on day 0 of AZD1222 vaccination. Here the chain combines TRBV5-1 and TRBJ2-1; the D gene cannot be resolved beyond TRBD1 or TRBD2, each matching 6 bases. This sequence was found in an adult in good health. The CDR3 in this case is CASSLARGSGDWNYNEQFF. The sequence in DNA is TGCGCCAGCAGCTTGGCCAGGGGAAGTGGGGACTGGAACTACAATGAGCAGTTCTTC. Beyond the CDR3, the reference TRBV5-1 and TRBJ2-1 genes provide the residues; the full variable domain reads: KAGVTQTPRYLIKTRGQQVTLSCSPISGHRSVSWYQQTPGQGLQFLFEYFSETQRNKGNFPGRFSGRQFSNSRSEMNVSTLELGDSALYLCASSLARGSGDWNYNEQFFGPGTRLTVL.